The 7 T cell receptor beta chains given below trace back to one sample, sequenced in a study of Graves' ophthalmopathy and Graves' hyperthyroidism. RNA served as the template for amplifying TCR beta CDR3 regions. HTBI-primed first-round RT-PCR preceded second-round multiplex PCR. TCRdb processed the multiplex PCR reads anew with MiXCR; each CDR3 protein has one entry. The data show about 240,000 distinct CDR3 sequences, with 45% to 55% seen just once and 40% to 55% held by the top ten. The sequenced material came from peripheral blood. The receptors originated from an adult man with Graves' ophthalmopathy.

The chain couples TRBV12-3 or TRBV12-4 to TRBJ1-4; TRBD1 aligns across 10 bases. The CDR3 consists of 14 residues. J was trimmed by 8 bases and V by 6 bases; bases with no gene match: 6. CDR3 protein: CASRWTGGEEKLFF. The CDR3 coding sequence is TGTGCCAGCAGATGGACAGGGGGAGAGGAAAAACTGTTTTTT.

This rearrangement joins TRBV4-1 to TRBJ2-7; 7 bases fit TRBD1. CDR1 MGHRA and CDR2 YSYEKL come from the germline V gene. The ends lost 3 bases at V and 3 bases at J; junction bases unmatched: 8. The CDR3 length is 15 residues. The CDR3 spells CASSQSRQGNYEQYF. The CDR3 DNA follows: TGCGCCAGCAGCCAGTCGAGACAGGGCAACTACGAGCAGTACTTC.

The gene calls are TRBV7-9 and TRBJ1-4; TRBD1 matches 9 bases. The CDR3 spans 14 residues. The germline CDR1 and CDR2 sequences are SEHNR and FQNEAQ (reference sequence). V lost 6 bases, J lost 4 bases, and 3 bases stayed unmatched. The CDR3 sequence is CASRSGQGNEKLFF. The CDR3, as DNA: TGTGCCAGCAGATCGGGACAGGGTAATGAAAAACTGTTTTTT.

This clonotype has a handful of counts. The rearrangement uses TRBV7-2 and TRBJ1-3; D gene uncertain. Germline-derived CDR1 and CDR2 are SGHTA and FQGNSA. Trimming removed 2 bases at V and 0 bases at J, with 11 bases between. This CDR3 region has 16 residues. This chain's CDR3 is CASSLSGRNSGNTIYF. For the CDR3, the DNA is TGTGCCAGCAGCTTATCCGGGCGTAACTCTGGAAACACCATATATTTT.

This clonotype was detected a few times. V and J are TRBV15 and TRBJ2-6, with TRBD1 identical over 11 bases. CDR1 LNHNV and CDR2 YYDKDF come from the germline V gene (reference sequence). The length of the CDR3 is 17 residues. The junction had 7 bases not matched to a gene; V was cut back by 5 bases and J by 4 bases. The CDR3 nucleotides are TGTGCCACCAGCCGTGGGACAGGGGGTTCCGGGGCCAACGTCCTGACTTTC. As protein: CATSRGTGGSGANVLTF.

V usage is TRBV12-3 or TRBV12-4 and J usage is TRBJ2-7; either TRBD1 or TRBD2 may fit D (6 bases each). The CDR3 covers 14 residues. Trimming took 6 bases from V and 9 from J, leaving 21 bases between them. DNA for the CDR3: TGTGCCAGCAGCCCGGCACAAGGGGGGTATGGGCAGTACTTC. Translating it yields CASSPAQGGYGQYF.

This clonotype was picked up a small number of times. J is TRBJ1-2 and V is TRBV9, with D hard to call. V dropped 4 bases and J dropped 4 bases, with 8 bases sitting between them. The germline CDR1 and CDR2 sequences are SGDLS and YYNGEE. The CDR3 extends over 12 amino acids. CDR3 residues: CASSFSLYGYTF. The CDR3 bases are TGTGCCAGCAGCTTCTCCCTCTATGGCTACACCTTC.